Shown below are 19 T cell receptor beta chains from a single sample sequenced in a study of graft-versus-host responses after intestinal transplantation. Assay used: immunoSEQ multiplex PCR; TCRdb lists only in-frame clones, some missing. The repertoire has approximately 99,000 clones, 90% to 95% of them found once; the top ten carry over 0.15%. Their target antigens are unknown. Source: unstimulated CD4+ T cells sorted from spleen or lymph node cells, taken before transplant. These receptors came from a human donor who was the organ donor for an intestinal transplant.

The chain has TRBV6-1 and TRBJ2-7, with TRBD1 matching over 8 bases. The germline V gene encodes CDR1 MNHNS and CDR2 SASEGT. This CDR3 contains 15 residues. J lost 4 bases, V lost 7 bases, and 12 bases had no gene match. In DNA, the CDR3 is TGTGCCAGCAATGACCGGGGACAGGTTAGGTACGAGCAGTACTTC. Translated: CASNDRGQVRYEQYF.

This clone was recorded a few times. This rearrangement joins TRBV5-6 to TRBJ1-5; 7 bases line up with TRBD1. V was clipped by 4 bases and J by 10 bases; unmatched bases: 11. CDR3 length equals 14 residues. Germline CDR1 SGHDT, CDR2 YYEEEE. The CDR3 region has the DNA TGTGCCAGCAGCATGACAGGGTTGAGAGGACCCCAGCATTTT. This translates into CASSMTGLRGPQHF. Supplemented by reference TRBV5-6 and TRBJ1-5, the full variable domain reads DAGVTQSPTHLIKTRGQQVTLRCSPKSGHDTVSWYQQALGQGPQFIFQYYEEEERQRGNFPDRFSGHQFPNYSSELNVNALLLGDSALYLCASSMTGLRGPQHFGDGTRLSIL.

The chain links TRBV29-1 to TRBJ2-3; 8 bases agree with TRBD2. J gave up 6 bases and V 7 bases, and 12 bases lay outside the gene matches. There are 14 residues in the CDR3. Germline CDR1 SQVTM, CDR2 ANQGSEA. CDR3 coding DNA: TGCAGCGCCCGCTCCGGAGCGGGGGTGGATACGCAGTATTTT. It codes for CSARSGAGVDTQYF.

The chain joins TRBV4-3 to TRBJ1-2; tentatively, D is TRBD1 (6 bases). The germline CDR1 and CDR2 sequences are LGHNA and YSLEER. The length of the CDR3 is 15 residues. V was pared by 5 bases and J by 4 bases, with 17 bases between. CDR3 nucleotide sequence: TGCGCCAGCAGCAGGACAGCACAGACTTTCTATGGCTACACCTTC. Protein sequence: CASSRTAQTFYGYTF.

The chain has TRBV18 and TRBJ2-5, with 7 positions matching TRBD1. The CDR3 runs to 14 residues. Germline V CDR1 and CDR2: KGHSH, LQKENI. V lost 3 bases to trimming and J lost 0 bases; unmatched junction nucleotides: 1. CDR3 in amino acids: CASSPGQDQETQYF. CDR3 nucleotide sequence: TGTGCCAGCTCACCCGGACAGGACCAAGAGACCCAGTACTTC.

CDR3 amino acids: CASSLNFRGSFSEQFF. The DNA of the CDR3 is TGTGCCAGCAGCTTAAATTTCCGGGGGTCCTTCAGTGAGCAGTTCTTC. The chain has TRBV7-3 and TRBJ2-1; D perhaps matches TRBD2 (6 bases). The V gene lost 1 base and the J gene lost 9 bases, with 19 bases spanning the gap. This CDR3 has 16 residues. Germline assignment: CDR1 SGHTA and CDR2 FQGTGA.

CDR3 residues: CASSPGPQGVWGYTF. The CDR3 DNA is TGTGCCAGCAGCCCGGGGCCACAGGGAGTTTGGGGCTACACCTTC. This chain uses TRBV6-4 with TRBJ1-2; possible D gene TRBD1, 6 bases. CDR1 and CDR2 (germline): MRHNA, SNTAGT. The CDR3 runs to 15 residues. Trimming shortened V by 6 bases and J by 8 bases, and 22 bases separated the two germline ends.

The rearrangement uses TRBV18 and TRBJ2-3; 10 bases align to TRBD2. The CDR3 sequence is 16 residues long. CDR1 and CDR2 from the germline V gene are KGHSH and LQKENI. J gave up 5 bases and V 3 bases, and 8 bases lay outside the gene matches. The DNA for the CDR3 is TGTGCCAGCTCACCTCTAGCGGGGGTATTGGGAGATACGCAGTATTTT. Amino acid sequence: CASSPLAGVLGDTQYF.

The gene calls are TRBV18 and TRBJ2-7, with no clear D. The CDR3 extends over 15 amino acids. Per germline, CDR1 KGHSH and CDR2 LQKENI. The V end was cut by 0 bases, the J end by 2 bases, with 11 bases between. The CDR3 DNA follows: TGTGCCAGCTCACCACCACCCCCGAGAACCTACGAGCAGTACTTC. Amino acids: CASSPPPPRTYEQYF.

The chain has TRBV18 and TRBJ1-6; 7 bases align to TRBD1. There are 16 residues in the CDR3. Germline CDR1 reads KGHSH; CDR2 reads LQKENI. Unmatched junction bases numbered 6, after V lost 3 bases and J lost 4 bases. The CDR3 region has the DNA TGTGCCAGCTCACCTAGGCCGGGACAGTATAATTCACCCCTCCACTTT. This sequence encodes CASSPRPGQYNSPLHF.

The V and J genes are TRBV5-1 and TRBJ1-2; D not resolved. The V end lost 3 bases, the J end lost 2 bases, and 5 bases lay between the germline ends. The CDR3 extends over 12 amino acids. Germline CDR1 SGHRS, CDR2 YFSETQ. This CDR3 is CASSSLNYGYTF. CDR3 coding DNA: TGCGCCAGCAGCTCCCTCAACTATGGCTACACCTTC. The whole variable domain, filled in from reference TRBV5-1 and TRBJ1-2, reads KAGVTQTPRYLIKTRGQQVTLSCSPISGHRSVSWYQQTPGQGLQFLFEYFSETQRNKGNFPGRFSGRQFSNSRSEMNVSTLELGDSALYLCASSSLNYGYTFGSGTRLTVV.

The CDR3 reads CASSLDRLAQTQYF. The CDR3 coding sequence is TGTGCCAGCAGCTTAGATAGGCTAGCGCAGACCCAGTACTTC. The J gene is TRBJ2-5, the V gene TRBV7-6, with TRBD2 as a possible D gene (6 bases). This CDR3 is 14 amino acids long. CDR1 is SGHVS, CDR2 FNYEAQ, per germline. With 1 base removed from V and 6 bases from J, the gap between germline ends came to 12 bases. Looking up the rest from reference TRBV7-6 and TRBJ2-5 gives the full variable domain: GAGVSQSPRYKVTKRGQDVALRCDPISGHVSLYWYRQALGQGPEFLTYFNYEAQQDKSGLPNDRFSAERPEGSISTLTIQRTEQRDSAMYRCASSLDRLAQTQYFGPGTRLLVL.

The table lists this clone with a count of one. The genes are TRBV5-6 and TRBJ1-1; D is perhaps TRBD1 (5 bases). Germline CDR1 and CDR2: SGHDT and YYEEEE. The V end lost 1 base, the J end lost 11 bases, and 15 bases lay between the germline ends. This CDR3 has 13 residues. The CDR3 nucleotides read TGTGCCAGCAGCTTGCAGGGAGGGCTTGAGGCTTTCTTT. Protein sequence: CASSLQGGLEAFF.

This clone was seen only once. The rearrangement joins TRBV7-2 to TRBJ1-2; TRBD1 agrees at 7 bases. J lost 2 bases, V lost 3 bases, and 6 bases had no gene match. The germline gives CDR1 SGHTA, CDR2 FQGNSA. The length of the CDR3 is 15 residues. CDR3: CASSFRQGANYGYTF. The CDR3 DNA reads as TGTGCCAGCAGCTTCAGACAGGGAGCAAACTATGGCTACACCTTC.

The rearrangement joins TRBV7-3 to TRBJ1-1; 8 bases agree with TRBD1. V gave up 2 bases and J gave up 3 bases; unmatched junction bases: 5. The CDR3 is 15 residues long. Germline V gene sequence: CDR1 SGHTA, CDR2 FQGTGA. CDR3 in amino acids: CASSLLDRVDTEAFF. In DNA form, the CDR3 reads TGTGCCAGCAGCTTACTGGACAGGGTAGACACTGAAGCTTTCTTT.

Comment on this clone: The germline gene is not matched at one end of the junction; a read error may be the cause. The chain uses TRBV5-1 and TRBJ2-7; the match to TRBD2 covers 9 bases. The germline V gene has CDR1 SGHRS and CDR2 YFSETQ. The CDR3 is 14 amino acids. The CDR3 sequence is CASSSSGATWEQHF. In nucleotides, the CDR3 is TGCGCCAGCAGCTCTAGCGGGGCTACGTGGGAGCAGCACTTC.

The rearrangement joins TRBV7-2 to TRBJ1-5, with TRBD1 as a possible D gene (5 bases). The CDR3 is 16 residues long. Trimming cost V 1 base and J 2 bases, with 12 bases left between them. Per the germline V gene, CDR1 is SGHTA and CDR2 is FQGNSA. The CDR3, as DNA: TGTGCCAGCAGCTTAGTATTGGTACAGGGCAATCAGCCCCAGCATTTT. Translating it yields CASSLVLVQGNQPQHF.

V and J are TRBV7-2 and TRBJ1-3, with a possible D match to TRBD1 (5 bases). This CDR3 spans 14 amino acids. CDR1 and CDR2 from the germline V gene are SGHTA and FQGNSA. Trimming shortened V by 2 bases and J by 6 bases, and 11 bases separated the two germline ends. The CDR3 loop reads CASSLSPGVNTIYF. CDR3 DNA: TGTGCCAGCAGCTTAAGTCCGGGGGTAAACACCATATATTTT.

The V gene is TRBV5-1, the J gene TRBJ2-5; possible D gene TRBD2, 6 bases. The J call could be wrong; TRBJ2-7 is a better fit for the DNA end. CDR1 is SGHRS and CDR2 is YFSETQ in the germline V gene. The CDR3 runs 15 residues. As DNA, the CDR3 is TGCGCCAGCAGCTTGGTGGGGGGTTCCTCCTACGAGCAGTACTTC. Residues: CASSLVGGSSYEQYF.